Below are 7 T cell receptor beta chains sequenced from a single sample in a study of CD8 T cells in Susac syndrome. An input of roughly 0.5 to 1 ug of RNA was subjected to reverse transcription using random hexamers. TCRdb passed the immunoSEQ multiplex PCR reads through MiXCR, listing each CDR3 protein once. Counted here are roughly 120,000 distinct CDR3 sequences, around 94% occurring once; the ten biggest clones make up 0.07% to 0.09%. Sequencing used CD4+ T cells from PBMCs. These TCRs come from a human donor in good health.

V usage is TRBV7-2 and J usage is TRBJ1-4; D gene uncertain. The germline V and J ends were trimmed by 5 bases and 7 bases, with 17 bases remaining between them. This CDR3 has 15 residues. Germline V gene data show CDR1 as SGHTA and CDR2 as FQGNSA. The CDR3, as DNA: TGTGCCAGCAGCGCCCGACCTACTGGAGGTGAAAAACTGTTTTTT. Its translation: CASSARPTGGEKLFF.

This rearrangement joins TRBV18 to TRBJ2-5; D is unresolved. The CDR3 covers 13 residues. V lost 4 bases and J 5 bases, leaving 11 bases between the germline ends. From germline, CDR1 is KGHSH and CDR2 LQKENI. CDR3 DNA: TGTGCCAGCTCACTCCCCCACGGGGAGACCCAGTACTTC. It is translated as CASSLPHGETQYF. The full variable domain, with the rest looked up from reference TRBV18 and TRBJ2-5, is NAGVMQNPRHLVRRRGQEARLRCSPMKGHSHVYWYRQLPEEGLKFMVYLQKENIIDESGMPKERFSAEFPKEGPSILRIQQVVRGDSAAYFCASSLPHGETQYFGPGTRLLVL.

The chain combines TRBV11-1 with TRBJ1-5, with D hard to call. Germline values: CDR1 SGHAT, CDR2 FQDESV (reference sequence). With 5 bases removed from V and 1 base from J, the gap between germline ends came to 27 bases. This CDR3 has 20 amino acids. The CDR3 sequence is CASSPRPPWGEEGSNQPQHF. CDR3 in DNA: TGTGCCAGCAGCCCTCGTCCCCCATGGGGTGAAGAGGGCAGCAATCAGCCCCAGCATTTT.

This clonotype was counted a single time. This rearrangement joins TRBV28 to TRBJ2-1; the D call may be TRBD1 or TRBD2 (5 bases each). The germline CDR1 and CDR2 sequences are MDHEN and SYDVKM. Deletions cut 7 bases from V and 4 bases from J, with 14 bases between. This CDR3 comprises 14 residues. DNA of the CDR3: TGTGCCAGCAAAATCCTGGGACCTTACAATGAGCAGTTCTTC. Translation: CASKILGPYNEQFF.

The genes are TRBV20-1 and TRBJ1-4; TRBD1 matches 12 bases. Germline V CDR1 and CDR2: DFQATT, SNEGSKA (reference sequence). V was clipped by 5 bases and J by 9 bases; unmatched bases: 4. The CDR3 loop spans 13 amino acids. The CDR3 sequence: CSAQGQGAQKLFF. In nucleotides, the CDR3 is TGCAGTGCTCAGGGACAGGGGGCGCAAAAACTGTTTTTT.

The rearrangement joins TRBV6-5 to TRBJ1-1, with no clear D. CDR1 MNHEY and CDR2 SVGAGI come from the germline V gene. V lost 6 bases and J lost 3, with 11 bases in between. The CDR3 has 13 residues. The CDR3 sequence: CASSPLGYTEAFF. The CDR3 DNA is TGTGCCAGCAGCCCTCTAGGGTACACTGAAGCTTTCTTT.

This clonotype was seen only once. V usage is TRBV5-1 and J usage is TRBJ2-7, with 15 nucleotides matching TRBD2. V was clipped by 4 bases and J by 4 bases; unmatched bases: 3. Germline V gene data show CDR1 as SGHRS and CDR2 as YFSETQ. There are 15 residues in the CDR3. The CDR3 reads CASSHGLAGGYEQYF. The CDR3 DNA reads as TGCGCCAGCAGCCACGGACTAGCGGGAGGGTACGAGCAGTACTTC.